This T cell receptor beta chain was identified during a study of cytomegalovirus exposure and HLA in healthy donors (dated 2017 in TCRdb). Notes on the research overall: An earlier analysis of a few hundred of the donors reported 250 to 300 Gb of sequence data and around 100 million unique TCR beta sequences obtained from approximately 180 million T cells. Roughly 310 gigabases of sequencing data and tens of millions of unique TCR sequences were included in an early release covering several hundred HLA-typed donors. The genetic ancestry cluster associated with self-reported Caucasian donors included roughly four fifths of the 350 to 500 genotyped donors. The aim of the study was to test whether cataloging public T cell receptors could identify signatures of past pathogen exposure. The T cell repertoires of roughly 660 subjects were profiled by immunosequencing and related to cytomegalovirus serostatus. In addition to the first cohort of hundreds of subjects, a separate validation cohort of 100 to 150 different subjects was used. The study combined high-throughput TCR immunosequencing, statistical association of individual TCRs with disease status, and machine learning to predict cytomegalovirus infection status. A later analysis re-examined previously published TCR beta repertoires from just over 650 donors and added high-resolution HLA genotyping to investigate patterns of TCR occurrence. The later analysis used no new phenotypic data to find candidate immune exposures, relying instead on TCR beta sequences and their occurrence across donors. An earlier analysis of around 540 of the donors applied high-throughput TCR beta sequencing to assess whether each TCR beta V gene segment acted as functional or pseudogenic. Donor age, sex, ethnicity and CMV serostatus were compiled together with the repertoire data. Genome-wide SNP genotypes for about 60% of the 666 donors were used in a later genetic analysis, which treated that subset as a discovery cohort. Every discovery cohort repertoire had been produced on one sequencing platform. HLA typing included class I and class II loci at four-digit resolution. The number of typed donors differed by locus: roughly 620-630 for A, B, C, DRB1 and DQB1; about 520 for DQA1; roughly 600 for DPA1; and around 470 for DPB1. Because of strong linkage in the cohort, four to six DR-DQ haplotypes were treated as single units for association and clustering. Among around 400 genotyped donors of the cohort, an average of approximately 240,000 unique TCR beta nucleotide sequences was sequenced per donor, of which approximately 19% were non-productive.

CDR1 and CDR2 were assigned from the germline V gene as MDHEN and SYDVKM. Trimming removed 5 bases from V and 3 bases from J; the gene matches leave 4 bases unexplained. From its cysteine to its phenylalanine, the CDR3 spans 14 amino acids. The retained sequence is limited to the CDR3, 42 bases, with the frame set at the first base. In total, 666 healthy bone marrow donors made up the cohort. Cohort members were all nominally healthy when sampled, although unrecorded immune exposures were likely present. The donor tested CMV seronegative and was one of the 352 seronegative cohort members. Each donor provided a peripheral blood sample, and peripheral blood mononuclear cells were used for TCR beta sequencing. The Qiagen DNeasy Blood Extraction Kit was used to extract genomic DNA from the blood cell samples. As to this clone: What antigen it recognizes has not been identified. It has no much larger one-base neighbor in the sample; base qualities were not kept.

Study-wide findings and limitations: A few of the identified cytomegalovirus-associated TCR beta chains were confirmed in vitro to be specific for cytomegalovirus antigens. A group of highly shared sequence variants was considered likely to be a technical artifact of the sequencing pipeline. This cohort had only TCR beta chains sequenced, and the lack of alpha or paired-chain data limited which features could be detected. A further reported finding was that TCR beta sequences accurately predicted the HLA-A and HLA-B alleles for most subjects in the first cohort. In a later analysis, about 16,000 TCR beta sequences were associated with specific HLA alleles at a false discovery rate of 0.05. Because some donors lacked HLA typing at each locus, the association tests relied only on the typed subset. In a later analysis, most CMV-associated TCR beta chains were found to appear HLA-restricted, with HLA associations seemingly driven largely by CMV exposure. The authors suggested that the approach could potentially be extended to other disease states and immunological phenotypes. In a later analysis, several top co-occurrence clusters were reported to appear linked to parvovirus B19, influenza, CMV and Epstein-Barr virus. Strong co-occurrence of HLA alleles, especially DR and DQ, made assigning TCR associations to individual alleles difficult. In an earlier analysis of 587 of the donors, most TCR beta V segments appeared in productive rearrangements about 87% or about 30% of the time, broadly matching IMGT annotations. Roughly uniform sequencing depth across donors was assumed in presence/absence analyses, although this assumption may not hold. In a later analysis, HLA-associated TCR beta chains showed more clonal expansion and lower generation probabilities than non-associated chains that were equally common. In a later genetic analysis, fewer N-insertions in productive TCRs were reported among donors in an Asian-associated ancestry cluster than the roughly 670-donor mean. In a later genetic analysis, a missense DCLRE1C variant was associated with V-gene and J-gene trimming of TCR beta chains, and the association was replicated in an independent cohort. Because the 87-base-pair reads could not distinguish some IMGT-functional V segments, including TRBV6-2 and TRBV6-3, those segments were excluded. The study listed approximately 150 TCR beta chains as associated with cytomegalovirus. Fewer than 20 rarely observed V segments, including chromosome 9 orphons, were excluded from the earlier analysis of about 500 of the donors because counts were too low. Immune exposure information for the cohort was limited to CMV serostatus. Correlated functional status among segregating V segments might be attributable to linkage disequilibrium, but an unknown experimental factor could not be ruled out. Most TCR sequences were observed very rarely across donors, whereas some public TCRs were present in many individuals. In both the original and validation cohorts, the classifier was reported to diagnose cytomegalovirus status with high specificity and sensitivity. In a later analysis, TCR association rates were found to vary across HLA loci, with the most associated TCRs seen for DRB1 alleles and the fewest for HLA-C alleles.

The receptor library was made with the immunoSEQ multiplex PCR assay. For the multiplex PCR, a mixture combining 60 forward primers for TCR Vbeta segments and 13 reverse primers for TCR Jbeta segments was used. The CDR3 region of rearranged TCR beta genes was amplified from genomic DNA by a multiplex PCR assay. The Illumina HiSeq System was used to sequence the amplified TCR beta libraries as 87-base-pair reads. Per the authors' processing: A later analysis tallied around 80 million unique TCR beta chains across the 610 or so repertoires, and some 10 million of those chains were shared by two or more donors. To remove PCR and sequencing errors, raw reads were error-corrected and collapsed into unique sequences using a nearest-neighbor algorithm that merged closely related sequences. V, D and J gene segments were assigned by aligning CDR3 sequences to IMGT reference sequences. Each retained sequence needed at least a six-nucleotide match to both a V gene segment and a J gene segment. A rearrangement counted as productive if the CDR3 had no stop codons and remained in frame with V and J, and every other rearrangement counted as non-productive. Following IMGT convention, CDR3 was defined as the stretch from the second conserved V-encoded cysteine to the conserved J-encoded phenylalanine. The earlier analysis of some 550 of the donors excluded any sequence lacking an unambiguous match to a single V gene segment. An earlier analysis of roughly 590 of the donors called V segments functional above 56.7% productive rearrangements and segregating when the between-donor standard deviation exceeded 5%. To diagnose cytomegalovirus status from the catalog of TCR beta chain sequences, a statistical classification framework was built. In a later analysis, TCR nucleotide sequences were compared against IMGT/GENE-DB human TR gene sequences so that V and J genes could be assigned. Using the TCRdist pipeline, a later analysis assigned CDR3 sequences along with most-parsimonious VDJ recombination scenarios. In a later analysis, every TCR beta chain was defined by the combination of its CDR3 amino acid sequence and its V-gene family, and reads without a unique V-gene family were dropped. To address suspected cross-contamination and a sequencing artifact, a later analysis removed approximately 600 highly shared, low-generation-probability nucleotide sequences. In a later analysis, a clonal expansion index was calculated for each public chain from normalized within-repertoire ranks of inferred template counts. In a later analysis, generation probabilities were computed with a VDJ recombination model fitted to out-of-frame rearrangements, and the resulting probabilities were checked against IGoR. In a later analysis, hypergeometric tests were used to score TCR-TCR, TCR-HLA and TCR-CMV co-occurrence, with a repertoire-size bias correction applied to TCR pairs. To estimate false discovery rates, a later analysis permuted the HLA or CMV assignments 20 times. In a later analysis, co-occurring TCRs were grouped with DBSCAN, and TCRdist sequence similarity was added when clustering was performed within HLA-allele-positive subsets. Repertoires with fewer than 30,000 or more than 120,000 public chains, plus five repertoires with anomalous nucleotide sharing, were excluded from co-occurrence clustering. This is the immuneACCESS table as TCRdb keeps it, with only in-frame sequences that have V and J called. A part of the clones is gone; compared with another copy, unresolved V genes explain less than half, and the rest is unexplained. Clone size and V and J calls were adopted from that table, with D and trimming inferred from the DNA. This sample holds approximately 190,000 clones; 82% were observed only once. The ten largest clones represent about 0.8% of the sample.

The TCR was taken from a woman under 30 in good health and CMV-seronegative. Sequenced sample: PBMCs. The sequence is built from TRBV28 and TRBJ2-3; 8 bases in between match TRBD2. The CDR3 loop reads CASSPGTSTDTQYF. DNA sequence: TGTGCCAGCAGTCCTGGGACTAGTACAGATACGCAGTATTTT. The entire variable domain, with the stretches around the CDR3 drawn from the reference TRBV28 and TRBJ2-3 proteins, is DVKVTQSSRYLVKRTGEKVFLECVQDMDHENMFWYRQDPGLGLRLIYFSYDVKMKEKGDIPEGYSVSREKKERFSLILESASTNQTSMYLCASSPGTSTDTQYFGPGTRLTVL.